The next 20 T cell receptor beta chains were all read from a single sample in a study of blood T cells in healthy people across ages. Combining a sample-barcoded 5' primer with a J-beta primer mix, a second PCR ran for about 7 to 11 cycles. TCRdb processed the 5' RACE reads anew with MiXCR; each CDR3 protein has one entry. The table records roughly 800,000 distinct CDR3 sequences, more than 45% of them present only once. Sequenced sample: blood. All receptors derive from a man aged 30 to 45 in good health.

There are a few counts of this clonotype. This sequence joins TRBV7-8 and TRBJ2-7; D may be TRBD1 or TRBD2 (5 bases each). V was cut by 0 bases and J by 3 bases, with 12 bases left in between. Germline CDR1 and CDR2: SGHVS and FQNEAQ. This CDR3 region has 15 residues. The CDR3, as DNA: TGTGCCAGCAGCTTAGCGGGACGGAGTAACTACGAGCAGTACTTC. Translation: CASSLAGRSNYEQYF. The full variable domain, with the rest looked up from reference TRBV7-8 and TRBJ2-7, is GAGVSQSPRYKVAKRGQDVALRCDPISGHVSLFWYQQALGQGPEFLTYFQNEAQLDKSGLPSDRFFAERPEGSVSTLKIQRTQQEDSAVYLCASSLAGRSNYEQYFGPGTRLTVT.

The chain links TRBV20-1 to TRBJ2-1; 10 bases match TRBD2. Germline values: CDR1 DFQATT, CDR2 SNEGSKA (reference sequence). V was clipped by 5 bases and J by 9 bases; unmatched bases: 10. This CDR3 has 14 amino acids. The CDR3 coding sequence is TGCAGTGCTTCTAAGCGGGGGGGCCTGATTGAGCAGTTCTTC. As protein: CSASKRGGLIEQFF.

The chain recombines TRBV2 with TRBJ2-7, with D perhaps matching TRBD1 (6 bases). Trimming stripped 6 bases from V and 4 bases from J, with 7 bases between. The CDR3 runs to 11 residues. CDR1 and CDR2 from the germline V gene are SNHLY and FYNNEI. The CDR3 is CASSGQYEQYF. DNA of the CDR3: TGTGCCAGCAGCGGACAGTACGAGCAGTACTTC.

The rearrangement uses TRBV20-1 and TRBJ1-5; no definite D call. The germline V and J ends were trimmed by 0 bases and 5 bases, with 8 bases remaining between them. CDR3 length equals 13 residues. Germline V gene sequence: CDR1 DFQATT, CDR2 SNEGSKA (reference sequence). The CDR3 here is CSAREGSYQPQHF. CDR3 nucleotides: TGCAGTGCTAGAGAGGGGTCCTATCAGCCCCAGCATTTT.

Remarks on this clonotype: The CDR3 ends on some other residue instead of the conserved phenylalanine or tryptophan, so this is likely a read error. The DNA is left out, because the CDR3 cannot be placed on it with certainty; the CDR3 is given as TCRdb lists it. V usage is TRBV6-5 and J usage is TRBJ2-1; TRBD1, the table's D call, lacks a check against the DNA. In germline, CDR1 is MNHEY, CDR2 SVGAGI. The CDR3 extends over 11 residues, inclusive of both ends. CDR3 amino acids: CASRTGTLKFI.

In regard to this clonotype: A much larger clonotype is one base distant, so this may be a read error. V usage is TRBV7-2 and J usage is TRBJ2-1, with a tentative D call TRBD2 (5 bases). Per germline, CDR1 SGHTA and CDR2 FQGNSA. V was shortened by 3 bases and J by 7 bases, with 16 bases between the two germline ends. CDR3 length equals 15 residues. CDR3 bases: TGTGCCAGCAGCTTTCGTCACGGGGAGATAAATGAGCAGTTCTTC. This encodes CASSFRHGEINEQFF.

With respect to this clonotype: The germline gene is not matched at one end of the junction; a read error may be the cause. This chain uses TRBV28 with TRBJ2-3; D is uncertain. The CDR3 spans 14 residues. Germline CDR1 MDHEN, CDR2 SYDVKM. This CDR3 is CATSGELGTDTQYF. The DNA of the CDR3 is TGTGCCACCAGTGGGGAACTGGGGACAGATACGCAGTATTTT.

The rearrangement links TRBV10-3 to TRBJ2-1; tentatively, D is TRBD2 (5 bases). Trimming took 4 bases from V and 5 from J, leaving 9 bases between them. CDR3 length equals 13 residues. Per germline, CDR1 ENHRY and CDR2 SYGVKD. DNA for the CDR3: TGTGCCATCAGTGGGACTTTAAACAATGAGCAGTTCTTC. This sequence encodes CAISGTLNNEQFF.

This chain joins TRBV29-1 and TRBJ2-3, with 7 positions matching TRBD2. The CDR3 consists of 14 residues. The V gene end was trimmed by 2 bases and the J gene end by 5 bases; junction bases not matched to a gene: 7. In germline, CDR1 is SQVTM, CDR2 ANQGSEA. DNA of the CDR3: TGCAGCGTTGAATCGCGGGCGGGGGAAGATACGCAGTATTTT. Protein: CSVESRAGEDTQYF.

CDR3 sequence (DNA): TGTGCCAGCAGCCAAGGGTGGGGGAACACTGAAGCTTTCTTT. Amino acids: CASSQGWGNTEAFF. V and J are TRBV3-1 and TRBJ1-1; D is uncertain. The length of the CDR3 is 14 residues. Germline CDR1 LGHDT, CDR2 YNNKEL (reference sequence). V shed 1 base and J shed 1 base, with 7 bases lying between them.

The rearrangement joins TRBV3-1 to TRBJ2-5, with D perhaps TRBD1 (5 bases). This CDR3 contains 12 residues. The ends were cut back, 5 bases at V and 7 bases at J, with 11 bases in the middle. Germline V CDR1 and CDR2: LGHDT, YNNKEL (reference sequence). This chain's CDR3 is CASSNSQGTQYF. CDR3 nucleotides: TGTGCCAGCAGCAATTCTCAGGGGACCCAGTACTTC.

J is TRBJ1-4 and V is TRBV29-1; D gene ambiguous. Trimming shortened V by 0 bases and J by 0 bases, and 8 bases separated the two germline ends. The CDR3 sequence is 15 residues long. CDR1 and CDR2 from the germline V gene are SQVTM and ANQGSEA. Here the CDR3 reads CSVEERDSTNEKLFF. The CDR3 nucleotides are TGCAGCGTTGAAGAAAGGGATTCAACTAATGAAAAACTGTTTTTT.

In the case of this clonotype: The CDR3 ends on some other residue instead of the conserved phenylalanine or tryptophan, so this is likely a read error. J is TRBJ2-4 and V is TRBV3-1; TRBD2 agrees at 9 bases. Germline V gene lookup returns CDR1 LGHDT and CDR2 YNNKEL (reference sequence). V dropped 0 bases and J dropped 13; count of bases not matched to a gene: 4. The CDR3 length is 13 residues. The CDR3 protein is CASSQEEREEQYS. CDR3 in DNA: TGTGCCAGCAGCCAAGAAGAGCGGGAGGAGCAGTACTCC.

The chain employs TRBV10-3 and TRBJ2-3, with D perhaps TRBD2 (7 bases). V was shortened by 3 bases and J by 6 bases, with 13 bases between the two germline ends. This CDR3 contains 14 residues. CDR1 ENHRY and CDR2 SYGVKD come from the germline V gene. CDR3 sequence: CAISDAAGADTQYF. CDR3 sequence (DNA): TGTGCCATCAGTGATGCGGCGGGGGCGGATACGCAGTATTTT.

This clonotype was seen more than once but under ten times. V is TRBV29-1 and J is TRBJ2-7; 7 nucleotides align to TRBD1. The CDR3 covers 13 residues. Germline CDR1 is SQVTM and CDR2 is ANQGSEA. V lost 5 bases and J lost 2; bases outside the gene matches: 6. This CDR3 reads CSVPGDSPYEQYF. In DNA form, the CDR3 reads TGCAGCGTTCCTGGGGACAGCCCCTACGAGCAGTACTTC.

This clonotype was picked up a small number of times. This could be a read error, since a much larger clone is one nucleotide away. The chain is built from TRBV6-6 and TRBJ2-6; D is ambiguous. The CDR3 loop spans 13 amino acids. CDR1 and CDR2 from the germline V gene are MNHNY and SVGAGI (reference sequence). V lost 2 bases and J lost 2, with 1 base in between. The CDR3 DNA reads TGTGCCAGCAGTTACACTGGGGCCAACGTCCTGACTTTC. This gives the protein CASSYTGANVLTF.

The CDR3 bases are TGTGCCTGGAGTGTAACGACAAATTATGGCTACACCTTC. It codes for CAWSVTTNYGYTF. The chain is built from TRBV30 and TRBJ1-2; D gene uncertain. Germline lookup yields CDR1 GTSNPN and CDR2 SVGIG (reference sequence). V lost 0 bases and J 5 bases, leaving 10 bases between the germline ends. This CDR3 is 13 amino acids long.

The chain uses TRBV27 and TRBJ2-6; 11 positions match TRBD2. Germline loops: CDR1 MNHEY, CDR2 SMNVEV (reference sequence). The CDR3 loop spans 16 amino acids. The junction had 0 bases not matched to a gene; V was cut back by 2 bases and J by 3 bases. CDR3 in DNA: TGTGCCAGCAGTTTACTAGCGGGAGGTGGGGCCAACGTCCTGACTTTC. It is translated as CASSLLAGGGANVLTF.

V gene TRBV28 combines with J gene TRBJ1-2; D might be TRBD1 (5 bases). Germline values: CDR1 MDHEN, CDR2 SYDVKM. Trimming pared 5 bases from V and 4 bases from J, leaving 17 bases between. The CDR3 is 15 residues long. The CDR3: CASSPRTQGSYGYTF. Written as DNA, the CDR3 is TGTGCCAGCAGTCCCCGGACGCAGGGCTCCTATGGCTACACCTTC.

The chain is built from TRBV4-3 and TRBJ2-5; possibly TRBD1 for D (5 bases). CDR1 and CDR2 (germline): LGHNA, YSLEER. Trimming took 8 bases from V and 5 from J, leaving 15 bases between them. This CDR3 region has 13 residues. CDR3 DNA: TGCGCCAGCGGGGCAGGGTTGTTGGAGACCCAGTACTTC. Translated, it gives CASGAGLLETQYF.